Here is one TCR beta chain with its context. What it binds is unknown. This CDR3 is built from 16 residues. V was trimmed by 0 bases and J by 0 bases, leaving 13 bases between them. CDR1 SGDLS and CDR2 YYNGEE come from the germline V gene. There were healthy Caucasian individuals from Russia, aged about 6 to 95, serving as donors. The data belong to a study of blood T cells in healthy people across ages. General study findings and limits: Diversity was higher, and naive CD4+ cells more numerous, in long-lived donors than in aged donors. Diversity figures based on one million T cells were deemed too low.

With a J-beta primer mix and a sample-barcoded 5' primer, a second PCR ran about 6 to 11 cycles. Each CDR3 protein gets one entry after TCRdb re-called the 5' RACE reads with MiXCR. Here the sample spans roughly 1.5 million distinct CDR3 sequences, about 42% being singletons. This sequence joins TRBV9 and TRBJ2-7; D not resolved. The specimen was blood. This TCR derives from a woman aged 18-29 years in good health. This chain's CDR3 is CASSVEGNGGSYEQYF. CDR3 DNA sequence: TGTGCCAGCAGCGTAGAAGGTAACGGCGGCTCCTACGAGCAGTACTTC.